The 20 T cell receptor beta chains below come from one sample, sequenced in a study of blood T cell repertoires in COVID-19. Clones were sequenced by immunoSEQ multiplex PCR, and TCRdb holds only the in-frame ones, with some missing. The sample holds 200,000 to 250,000 clones, 80% to 90% seen once. The sample taken for sequencing was PBMCs or T cells enriched from blood (not recorded which). The receptors were gathered from a woman aged 40 to 50 with acute COVID-19.

The V gene is TRBV11-2, the J gene TRBJ1-1; D possibly corresponds to TRBD1 (5 bases). V was cut by 6 bases and J by 0 bases, with 8 bases left in between. CDR1 SGHAT and CDR2 FQNNGV come from the germline V gene. There are 13 residues in the CDR3. In DNA form, the CDR3 reads TGTGCCAGCAGAACGACAGTGAACACTGAAGCTTTCTTT. It specifies CASRTTVNTEAFF.

V gene TRBV24-1 combines with J gene TRBJ1-5, with 8 positions matching TRBD1. This CDR3 comprises 14 residues. From germline, CDR1 is KGHDR and CDR2 SFDVKD. Trimming removed 6 bases from V and 6 bases from J; junction bases left unmatched: 6. CDR3 nucleotide sequence: TGTGCCACCAGTTCACAGGGGGATAGTCAGCCCCAGCATTTT. Its translation is CATSSQGDSQPQHF.

The J gene is TRBJ1-1, the V gene TRBV7-9; TRBD1 agrees at 10 bases. Germline trimming cut 5 bases from V and 1 base from J; bases unmatched to any gene: 4. CDR3 size: 15 residues. Germline V gene lookup returns CDR1 SEHNR and CDR2 FQNEAQ (reference sequence). The CDR3 DNA is TGTGCCAGCAGCGATAGACAGGGGGCGAACACTGAAGCTTTCTTT. It translates to CASSDRQGANTEAFF.

This sequence joins TRBV5-4 and TRBJ2-5; 11 bases match TRBD2. The germline V gene encodes CDR1 SGHNT and CDR2 YYREEE (reference sequence). The CDR3 loop spans 18 amino acids. Trimming at V came to 1 base and at J to 5 bases, leaving 13 bases not matched to a gene. The CDR3 sequence: CASSLLRLAGGPGETQYF. The DNA for the CDR3 is TGTGCCAGCAGCTTGCTCCGGCTAGCGGGAGGACCAGGGGAGACCCAGTACTTC.

The genes are TRBV24-1 and TRBJ2-5; unclear D gene. The CDR3 covers 13 residues. Between the trimmed V and J ends, which lost 1 base and 3 bases, there was a span of 5 bases. The V gene's germline CDR1 is KGHDR and CDR2 SFDVKD. CDR3 sequence reads: CATSDFREETQYF. CDR3 bases: TGTGCCACCAGTGATTTTCGCGAAGAGACCCAGTACTTC.

V gene TRBV7-3 combines with J gene TRBJ2-3, with no clear D. The V gene's germline CDR1 is SGHTA and CDR2 FQGTGA. V was pared by 3 bases and J by 2 bases, with 6 bases between. The CDR3 length is 13 residues. The CDR3 here is CASSLGFTDTQYF. CDR3 in DNA: TGTGCCAGCAGCTTGGGCTTCACAGATACGCAGTATTTT.

V usage is TRBV12-5 and J usage is TRBJ1-5; possibly TRBD1 for D (5 bases). CDR1 is LGHNT and CDR2 is FRNRAP in the germline V gene. V was cut by 0 bases and J by 5 bases, with 17 bases left in between. This CDR3 has 17 amino acids. In DNA, the CDR3 is TGTGCTAGTGGTTTGGTATGGGCAGGGCTTTACGATCAGCCCCAGCATTTT. It is translated as CASGLVWAGLYDQPQHF.

The chain has TRBV6-2 or TRBV6-3 and TRBJ2-5; D gene ambiguous. Germline V gene lookup returns CDR1 MNHEY and CDR2 SVGEGT. V lost 4 bases, J lost 4 bases, and 10 bases lay in between. The CDR3 covers 13 residues. CDR3 sequence reads: CASSSLRRETQYF. DNA for the CDR3: TGTGCCAGCAGTTCCCTGCGGAGAGAGACCCAGTACTTC.

This sequence joins TRBV30 and TRBJ2-1, with 9 bases fitting TRBD2. The V segment lost 2 bases and the J segment 2 bases; nucleotides outside the gene matches: 1. This CDR3 region has 14 residues. CDR1 is GTSNPN and CDR2 is SVGIG in the germline V gene (reference sequence). The chain's CDR3 is CAWSRLAAYNEQFF. CDR3 coding DNA: TGTGCCTGGAGTCGACTAGCGGCCTACAATGAGCAGTTCTTC.

V usage is TRBV25-1 and J usage is TRBJ2-5, with D perhaps matching TRBD2 (6 bases). CDR3 size: 12 residues. The germline CDR1 and CDR2 sequences are MGHDK and SYGVNS. Trimming removed 5 bases at V and 5 bases at J, with 9 bases between. CDR3 sequence reads: CASSHGGETQYF. CDR3 nucleotides: TGTGCCAGCAGTCATGGGGGGGAGACCCAGTACTTC. The full variable domain, in which reference TRBV25-1 and TRBJ2-5 provide the parts outside the CDR3, is EADIYQTPRYLVIGTGKKITLECSQTMGHDKMYWYQQDPGMELHLIHYSYGVNSTEKGDLSSESTVSRIRTEHFPLTLESARPSHTSQYLCASSHGGETQYFGPGTRLLVL.

This clone appeared a single time. The rearrangement joins TRBV19 to TRBJ2-5; 10 bases are a match to TRBD2. The junction had 4 bases not matched to a gene; V was cut back by 1 base and J by 2 bases. Germline values: CDR1 LNHDA, CDR2 SQIVND (reference sequence). There are 16 residues in the CDR3. The CDR3 region is CASSIASGRGQETQYF. DNA for the CDR3: TGTGCCAGTAGTATAGCGAGCGGGAGGGGTCAAGAGACCCAGTACTTC. Combining the CDR3 with reference TRBV19 and TRBJ2-5 gives the whole variable domain DGGITQSPKYLFRKEGQNVTLSCEQNLNHDAMYWYRQDPGQGLRLIYYSQIVNDFQKGDIAEGYSVSREKKESFPLTVTSAQKNPTAFYLCASSIASGRGQETQYFGPGTRLLVL.

This clone was observed a few times. The V and J genes are TRBV18 and TRBJ2-2, with 7 positions matching TRBD1. The germline CDR1 and CDR2 sequences are KGHSH and LQKENI. J was trimmed by 0 bases and V by 3 bases; bases with no gene match: 10. The CDR3 runs to 18 residues. The CDR3 sequence is CASSPLSTGLANTGELFF. Here the CDR3 DNA reads TGTGCCAGCTCACCGCTATCGACAGGGCTCGCGAACACCGGGGAGCTGTTTTTT.

This clone turned up a few times. The chain joins TRBV29-1 to TRBJ2-2; 9 bases are shared with TRBD1. The V and J ends lost 0 bases and 4 bases, in that order; junction bases with no gene match: 6. The germline CDR1 and CDR2 sequences are SQVTM and ANQGSEA. This CDR3 contains 16 residues. The CDR3 nucleotides read TGCAGCGTTGAAGAGCTACGGACAGGGGTCACCGGGGAGCTGTTTTTT. Translation gives CSVEELRTGVTGELFF.

The chain combines TRBV19 with TRBJ2-7, with D possibly matching TRBD1 (5 bases). The ends were cut back, 6 bases at V and 7 bases at J, with 19 bases in the middle. CDR1 and CDR2 (germline): LNHDA, SQIVND (reference sequence). This CDR3 is 14 amino acids long. The CDR3 loop reads CASSHQDTVEEQYF. Here the CDR3 DNA reads TGTGCCAGTAGCCACCAGGACACGGTTGAGGAGCAGTACTTC.

The table lists this clone with a few counts. This rearrangement joins TRBV30 to TRBJ2-2; 14 bases are a match to TRBD2. The CDR3 runs 17 residues. J lost 7 bases, V lost 2 bases, and 9 bases had no gene match. CDR1 GTSNPN and CDR2 SVGIG come from the germline V gene (reference sequence). The DNA of the CDR3 is TGTGCCTGGAGTCCACCCGGGACTAGCGGGAGCCTCGGGGAGCTGTTTTTT. Encoded protein: CAWSPPGTSGSLGELFF. Looking up the rest from reference TRBV30 and TRBJ2-2 gives the full variable domain: SQTIHQWPATLVQPVGSPLSLECTVEGTSNPNLYWYRQAAGRGLQLLFYSVGIGQISSEVPQNLSASRPQDRQFILSSKKLLLSDSGFYLCAWSPPGTSGSLGELFFGEGSRLTVL.

The CDR3 is CAWSVQGIYGYTF. CDR3 in DNA: TGTGCCTGGAGTGTACAGGGCATCTATGGCTACACCTTC. The chain has TRBV30 and TRBJ1-2, with D maybe TRBD1 (6 bases). Germline CDR1 reads GTSNPN; CDR2 reads SVGIG (reference sequence). The CDR3 runs 13 residues. V was shortened by 0 bases and J by 4 bases, with 9 bases between the two germline ends.

V gene TRBV18 combines with J gene TRBJ2-2; 11 nucleotides match TRBD2. Losses at the gene ends were 6 bases for V and 4 bases for J; bases not matched to a gene: 4. Germline V CDR1 and CDR2: KGHSH, LQKENI. The CDR3 has 15 residues. CDR3 amino acids: CASSHGLAGTGELFF. The DNA for the CDR3 is TGTGCCAGCTCCCACGGACTAGCGGGCACCGGGGAGCTGTTTTTT.

Written as DNA, the CDR3 is TGTGCCAGCAGTCTCGGGGACTACAATGAGCAGTTCTTC. Its protein product is CASSLGDYNEQFF. The chain couples TRBV12-3 or TRBV12-4 to TRBJ2-1, with D perhaps TRBD2 (5 bases). This CDR3 region has 13 residues. Trimming removed 5 bases from V and 3 bases from J, with 8 bases in between.

This rearrangement joins TRBV11-3 to TRBJ2-7; D not resolved. The germline CDR1 and CDR2 sequences are SGHNT and YENEEA. The CDR3 has 12 residues. Trimming took 4 bases from V and 2 from J, leaving 6 bases between them. CDR3 sequence reads: CASSSDTYEQYF. CDR3 nucleotides: TGTGCCAGCAGCTCCGACACCTACGAGCAGTACTTC.

Concerning this clone: Other DNA sequences of this sample code for an identical CDR3. V and J are TRBV7-8 and TRBJ2-5; D might be TRBD2 (5 bases). The CDR3 is made up of 12 amino acids. Trimming stripped 3 bases from V and 4 bases from J, with 6 bases between. Germline V gives CDR1 SGHVS, CDR2 FQNEAQ. The CDR3 DNA reads TGTGCCAGCAGCTTCCGGGGAGAGACCCAGTACTTC. Translating it yields CASSFRGETQYF.